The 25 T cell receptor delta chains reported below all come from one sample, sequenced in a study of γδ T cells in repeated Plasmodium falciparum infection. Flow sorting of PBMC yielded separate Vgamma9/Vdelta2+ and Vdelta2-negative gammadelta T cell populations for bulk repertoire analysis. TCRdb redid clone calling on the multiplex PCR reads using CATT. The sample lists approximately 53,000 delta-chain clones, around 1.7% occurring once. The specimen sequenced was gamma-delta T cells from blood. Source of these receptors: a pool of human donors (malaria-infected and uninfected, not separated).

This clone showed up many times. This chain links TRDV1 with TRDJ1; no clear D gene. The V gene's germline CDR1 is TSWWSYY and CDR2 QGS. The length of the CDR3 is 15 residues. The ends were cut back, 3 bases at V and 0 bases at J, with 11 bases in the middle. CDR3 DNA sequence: TGTGCTCTTGGGGAGGTGGGAGCAGACACCGATAAACTCATCTTT. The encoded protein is CALGEVGADTDKLIF.

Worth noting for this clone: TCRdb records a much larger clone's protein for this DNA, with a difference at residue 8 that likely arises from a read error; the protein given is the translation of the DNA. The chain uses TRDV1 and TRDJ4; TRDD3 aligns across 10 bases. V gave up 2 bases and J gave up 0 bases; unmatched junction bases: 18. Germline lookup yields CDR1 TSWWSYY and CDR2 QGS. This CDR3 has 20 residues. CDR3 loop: CALGECYRLGDPRNTRPLIF. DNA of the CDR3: TGTGCTCTTGGGGAATGCTACCGACTGGGGGATCCAAGAAATACCAGACCCCTGATCTTT.

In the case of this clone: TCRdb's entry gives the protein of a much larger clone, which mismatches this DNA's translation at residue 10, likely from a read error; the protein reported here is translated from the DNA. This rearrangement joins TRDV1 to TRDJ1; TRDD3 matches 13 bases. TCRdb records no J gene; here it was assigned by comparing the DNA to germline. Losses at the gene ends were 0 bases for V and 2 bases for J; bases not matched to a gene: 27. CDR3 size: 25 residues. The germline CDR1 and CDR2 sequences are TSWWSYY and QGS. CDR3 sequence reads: CALGELGPWRYPLTTGGYETDKLIF. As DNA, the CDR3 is TGTGCTCTTGGGGAACTGGGCCCCTGGAGGTACCCGCTTACTACTGGGGGATACGAGACCGATAAACTCATCTTT.

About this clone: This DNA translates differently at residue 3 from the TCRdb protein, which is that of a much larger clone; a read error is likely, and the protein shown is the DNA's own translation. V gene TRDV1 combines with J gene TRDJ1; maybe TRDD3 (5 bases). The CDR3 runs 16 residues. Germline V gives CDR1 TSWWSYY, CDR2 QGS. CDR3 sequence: CAPGIEQPAYTDKLIF. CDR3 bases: TGTGCTCCTGGGATCGAACAGCCCGCATACACCGATAAACTCATCTTT.

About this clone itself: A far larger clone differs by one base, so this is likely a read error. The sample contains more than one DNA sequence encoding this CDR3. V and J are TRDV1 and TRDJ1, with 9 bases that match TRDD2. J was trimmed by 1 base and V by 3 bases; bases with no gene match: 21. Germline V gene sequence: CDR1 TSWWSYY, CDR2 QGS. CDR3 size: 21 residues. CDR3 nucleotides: TGTGCTCTTGGGGACCGGGCCTTCCTACTAACGGGAATCTTTGGCACCGATAAACTCATCTTT. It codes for CALGDRAFLLTGIFGTDKLIF.

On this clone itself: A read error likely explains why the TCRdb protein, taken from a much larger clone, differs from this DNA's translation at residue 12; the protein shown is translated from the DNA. The CDR3 protein is CALGELVLSCASGDANTDKLIF. The CDR3 DNA reads TGTGCTCTTGGGGAACTAGTCTTATCCTGCGCCTCGGGGGACGCAAACACCGATAAACTCATCTTT. The V and J genes are TRDV1 and TRDJ1; a weak D match, TRDD3 (6 bases). The germline V and J ends were trimmed by 0 bases and 0 bases, with 29 bases remaining between them. The CDR3 runs to 22 residues. The germline V gene has CDR1 TSWWSYY and CDR2 QGS.

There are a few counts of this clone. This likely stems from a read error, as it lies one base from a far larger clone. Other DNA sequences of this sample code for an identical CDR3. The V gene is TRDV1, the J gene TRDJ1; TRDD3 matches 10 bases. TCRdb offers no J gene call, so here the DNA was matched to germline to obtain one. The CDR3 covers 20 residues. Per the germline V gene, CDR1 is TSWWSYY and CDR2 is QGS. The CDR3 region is CALGAFRRDWGIPSTDKLIF. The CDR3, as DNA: TGTGCCCTTGGGGCTTTCCGGCGGGACTGGGGGATTCCAAGCACCGATAAACTCATCTTT.

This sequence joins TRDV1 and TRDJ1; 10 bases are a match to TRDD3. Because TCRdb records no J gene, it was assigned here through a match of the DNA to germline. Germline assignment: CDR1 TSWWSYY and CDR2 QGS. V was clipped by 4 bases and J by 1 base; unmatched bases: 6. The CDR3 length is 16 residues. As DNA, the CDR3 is TGTGCTCTTGGGGCACACTGGGGGATCCCCACCGATAAACTCATCTTT. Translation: CALGAHWGIPTDKLIF.

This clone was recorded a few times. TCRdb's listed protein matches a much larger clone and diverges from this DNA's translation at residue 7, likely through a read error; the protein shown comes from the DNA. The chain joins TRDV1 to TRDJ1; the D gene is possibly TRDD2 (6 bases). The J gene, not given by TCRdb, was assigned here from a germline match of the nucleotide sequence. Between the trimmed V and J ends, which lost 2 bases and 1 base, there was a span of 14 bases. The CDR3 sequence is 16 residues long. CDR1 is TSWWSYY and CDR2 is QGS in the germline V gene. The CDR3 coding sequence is TGTGCTCTTGGGGAAACATTTTCCTATAGCACCGATAAACTCATCTTT. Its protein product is CALGETFSYSTDKLIF.

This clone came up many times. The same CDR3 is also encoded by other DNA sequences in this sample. This CDR3 is CACDSVLGDSSWDTRQMFF. CDR3 sequence (DNA): TGTGCCTGTGACAGCGTACTGGGGGATAGCTCCTGGGACACCCGACAGATGTTTTTC. V usage is TRDV2 and J usage is TRDJ3; 11 nucleotides match TRDD3. J was trimmed by 0 bases and V by 2 bases; bases with no gene match: 5. CDR3 size: 19 residues. Germline V gene lookup returns CDR1 GEAIGNYY and CDR2 EKD.

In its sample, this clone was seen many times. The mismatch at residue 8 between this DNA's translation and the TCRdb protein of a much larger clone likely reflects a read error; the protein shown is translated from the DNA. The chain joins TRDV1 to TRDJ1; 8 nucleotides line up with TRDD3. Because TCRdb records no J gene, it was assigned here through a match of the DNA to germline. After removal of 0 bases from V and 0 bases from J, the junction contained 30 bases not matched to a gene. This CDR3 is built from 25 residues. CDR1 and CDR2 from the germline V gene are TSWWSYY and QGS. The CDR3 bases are TGTGCTCTTGGGGAACTAGGACTCCCCTTAGGGCCCCTCGACTGGGGGGAATTGTACACCGATAAACTCATCTTT. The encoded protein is CALGELGLPLGPLDWGELYTDKLIF.

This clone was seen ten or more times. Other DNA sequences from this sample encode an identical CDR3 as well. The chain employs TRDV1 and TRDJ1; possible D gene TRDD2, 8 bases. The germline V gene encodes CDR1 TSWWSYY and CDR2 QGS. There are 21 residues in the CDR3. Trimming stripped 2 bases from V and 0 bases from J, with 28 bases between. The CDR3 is CALGESRFLRLGVSHTDKLIF. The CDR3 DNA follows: TGTGCTCTTGGGGAATCACGCTTCCTACGGCTGGGGGTTTCTCACACCGATAAACTCATCTTT.

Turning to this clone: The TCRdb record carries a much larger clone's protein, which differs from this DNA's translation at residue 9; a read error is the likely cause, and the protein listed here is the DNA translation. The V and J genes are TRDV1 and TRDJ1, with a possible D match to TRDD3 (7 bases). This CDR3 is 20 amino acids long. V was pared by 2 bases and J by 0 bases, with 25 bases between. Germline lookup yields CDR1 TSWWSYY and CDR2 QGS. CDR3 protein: CALGEVSYRVGEQYTDKLIF. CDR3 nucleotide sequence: TGTGCTCTTGGGGAAGTGTCCTACAGGGTGGGGGAGCAATACACCGATAAACTCATCTTT.

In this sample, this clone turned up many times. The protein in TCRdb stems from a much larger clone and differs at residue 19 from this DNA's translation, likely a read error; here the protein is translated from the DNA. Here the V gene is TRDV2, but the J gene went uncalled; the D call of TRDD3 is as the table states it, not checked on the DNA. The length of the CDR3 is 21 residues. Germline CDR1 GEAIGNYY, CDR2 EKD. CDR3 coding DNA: TGTGCCTGTGACACCGACAACTGGGGGATACGCGTCTTACCAATCACACCCCCTCAGATCTTT. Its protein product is CACDTDNWGIRVLPITPPQIF.

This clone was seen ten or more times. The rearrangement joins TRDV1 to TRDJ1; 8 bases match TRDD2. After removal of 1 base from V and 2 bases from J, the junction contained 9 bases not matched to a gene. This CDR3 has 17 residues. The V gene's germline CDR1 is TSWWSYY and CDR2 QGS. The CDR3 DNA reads TGTGCTCTTGGGGAACGGCTTCCTACCATTTGGACCGATAAACTCATCTTT. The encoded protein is CALGERLPTIWTDKLIF.

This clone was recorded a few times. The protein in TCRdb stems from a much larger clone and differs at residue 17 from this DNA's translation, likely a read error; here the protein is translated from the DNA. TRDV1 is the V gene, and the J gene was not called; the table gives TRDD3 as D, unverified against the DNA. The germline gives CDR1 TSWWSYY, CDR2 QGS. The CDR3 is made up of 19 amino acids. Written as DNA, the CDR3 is TGTGCTCTTGTGGAGCTGCCGAGGCTGGGGTTACTAAACTACCTGAAACCCATCTTT. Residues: CALVELPRLGLLNYLKPIF.

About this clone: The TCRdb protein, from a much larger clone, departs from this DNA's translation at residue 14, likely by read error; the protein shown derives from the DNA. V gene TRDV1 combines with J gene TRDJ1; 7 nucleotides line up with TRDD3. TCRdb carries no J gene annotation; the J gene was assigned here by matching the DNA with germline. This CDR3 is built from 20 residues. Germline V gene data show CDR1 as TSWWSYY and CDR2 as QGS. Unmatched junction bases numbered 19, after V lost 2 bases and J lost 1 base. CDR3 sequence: CALGEFLGERLRHPTDKLIF. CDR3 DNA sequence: TGTGCTCTTGGGGAATTCTTGGGGGAACGGCTCCGCCATCCCACCGATAAACTCATCTTT.

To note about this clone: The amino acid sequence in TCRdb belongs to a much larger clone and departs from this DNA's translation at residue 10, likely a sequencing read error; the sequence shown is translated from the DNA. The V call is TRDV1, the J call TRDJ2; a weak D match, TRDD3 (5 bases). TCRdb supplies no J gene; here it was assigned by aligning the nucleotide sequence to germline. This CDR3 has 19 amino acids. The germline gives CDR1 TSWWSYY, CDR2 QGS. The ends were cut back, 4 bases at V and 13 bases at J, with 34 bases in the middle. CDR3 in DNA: TGTGCTCTTGGGGCCCCTCGGGGGCGACGGGGGCTATTTATATTCCCACTCTTCTTT. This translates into CALGAPRGRRGLFIFPLFF.

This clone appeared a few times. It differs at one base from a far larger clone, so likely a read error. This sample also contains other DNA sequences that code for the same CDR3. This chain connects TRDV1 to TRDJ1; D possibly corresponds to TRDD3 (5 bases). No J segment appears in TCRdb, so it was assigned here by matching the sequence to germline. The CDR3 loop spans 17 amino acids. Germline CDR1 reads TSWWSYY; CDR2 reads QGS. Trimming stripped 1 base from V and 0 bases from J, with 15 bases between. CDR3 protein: CALGEPPHWPNTDKLIF. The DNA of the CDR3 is TGTGCTCTTGGGGAACCACCACACTGGCCCAACACCGATAAACTCATCTTT.

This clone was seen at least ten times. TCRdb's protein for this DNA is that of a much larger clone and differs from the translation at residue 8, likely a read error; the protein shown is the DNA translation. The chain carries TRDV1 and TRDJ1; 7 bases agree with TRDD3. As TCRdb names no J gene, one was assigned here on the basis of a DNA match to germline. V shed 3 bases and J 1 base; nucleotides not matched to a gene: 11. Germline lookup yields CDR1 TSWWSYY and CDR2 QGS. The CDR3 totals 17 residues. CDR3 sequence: CALGDDHCGILTDKLIF. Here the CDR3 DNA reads TGTGCTCTTGGGGACGACCACTGCGGGATACTCACCGATAAACTCATCTTT.

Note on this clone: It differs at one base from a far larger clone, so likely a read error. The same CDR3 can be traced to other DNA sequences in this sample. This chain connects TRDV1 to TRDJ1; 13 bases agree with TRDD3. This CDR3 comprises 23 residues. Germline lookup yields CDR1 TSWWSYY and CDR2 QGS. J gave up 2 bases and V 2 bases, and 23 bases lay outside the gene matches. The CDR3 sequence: CALGEIGGTSSSYWGIRTDKLIF. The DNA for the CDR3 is TGTGCTCTTGGGGAAATTGGGGGAACTTCCTCTTCATACTGGGGGATACGAACCGATAAACTCATCTTT.

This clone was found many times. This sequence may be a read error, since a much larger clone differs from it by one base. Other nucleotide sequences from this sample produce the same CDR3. CDR3 residues: CACDTAGRARVWGTRPLSPKLIF. CDR3 bases: TGTGCCTGTGACACCGCCGGTCGGGCCAGGGTCTGGGGGACTCGACCACTATCGCCTAAACTCATCTTT. The V and J genes are TRDV2 and TRDJ1; 8 positions agree with TRDD3. Germline V lookup: CDR1 GEAIGNYY, CDR2 EKD. J was trimmed by 7 bases and V by 0 bases; bases with no gene match: 33. The CDR3 totals 23 residues.

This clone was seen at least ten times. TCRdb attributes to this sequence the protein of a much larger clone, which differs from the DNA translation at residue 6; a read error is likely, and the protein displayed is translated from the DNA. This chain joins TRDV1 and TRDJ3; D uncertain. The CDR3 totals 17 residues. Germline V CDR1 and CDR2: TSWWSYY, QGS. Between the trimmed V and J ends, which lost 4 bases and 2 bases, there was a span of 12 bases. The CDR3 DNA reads TGTGCTCTTGGGGTAAGCCACAGGCCCTGGGACACCCGACAGATGTTTTTC. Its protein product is CALGVSHRPWDTRQMFF.

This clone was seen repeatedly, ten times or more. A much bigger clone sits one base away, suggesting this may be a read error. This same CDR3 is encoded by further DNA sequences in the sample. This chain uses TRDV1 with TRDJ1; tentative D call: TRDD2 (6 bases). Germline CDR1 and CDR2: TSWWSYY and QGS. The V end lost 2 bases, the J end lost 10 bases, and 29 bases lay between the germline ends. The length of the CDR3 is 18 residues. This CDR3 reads CALGEECEHGLPPGRLIF. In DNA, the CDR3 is TGTGCTCTTGGGGAAGAATGTGAGCATGGCCTTCCGCCGGGGCGACTCATCTTT.

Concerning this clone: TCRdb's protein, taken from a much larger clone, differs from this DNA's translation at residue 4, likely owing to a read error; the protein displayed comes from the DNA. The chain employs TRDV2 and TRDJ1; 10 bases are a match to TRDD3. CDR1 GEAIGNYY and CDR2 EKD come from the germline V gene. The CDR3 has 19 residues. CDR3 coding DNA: TGTGCCTGTAACACCGTCGATGGGGGATACCCGATTTACACCGATAAACTCATCTTT. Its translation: CACNTVDGGYPIYTDKLIF.